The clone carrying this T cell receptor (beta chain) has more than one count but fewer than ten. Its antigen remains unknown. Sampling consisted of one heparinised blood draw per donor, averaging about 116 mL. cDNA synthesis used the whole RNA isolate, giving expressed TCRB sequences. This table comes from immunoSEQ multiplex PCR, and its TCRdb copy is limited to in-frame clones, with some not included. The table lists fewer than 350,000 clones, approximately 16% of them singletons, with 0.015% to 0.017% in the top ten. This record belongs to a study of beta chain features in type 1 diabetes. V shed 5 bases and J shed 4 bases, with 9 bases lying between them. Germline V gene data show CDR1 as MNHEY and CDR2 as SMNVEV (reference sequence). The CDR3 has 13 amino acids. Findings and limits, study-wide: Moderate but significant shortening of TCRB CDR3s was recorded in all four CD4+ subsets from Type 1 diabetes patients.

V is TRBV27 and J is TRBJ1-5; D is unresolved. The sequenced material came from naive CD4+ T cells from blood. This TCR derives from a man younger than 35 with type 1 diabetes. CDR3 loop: CASSHRENQPQHF. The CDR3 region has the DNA TGTGCCAGCAGTCACCGGGAAAATCAGCCCCAGCATTTT.